The 3 T cell receptor beta chains below come from one sample, sequenced in a study of blood T cells in healthy people across ages. PCR was performed a second time for roughly 7 to 12 cycles using a sample-barcoded 5' primer and a J-beta primer mix. TCRdb used MiXCR to reprocess the 5' RACE reads, holding one entry per CDR3 protein. The sample includes 950,000 to 1,200,000 distinct CDR3 sequences, more than 30% seen only once; the top ten take around 14%. Sequencing was done on a sample of blood. These receptors were taken from a man between 18 and 35 years old in good health.

This clonotype was detected a few times. The V and J genes are TRBV10-3 and TRBJ2-3, with D possibly being TRBD1 (5 bases). V lost 3 bases and J 3 bases, leaving 7 bases between the germline ends. This CDR3 is built from 13 residues. Per germline, CDR1 ENHRY and CDR2 SYGVKD. Here the CDR3 DNA reads TGTGCCATCAGTGATGACAGTACAGATACGCAGTATTTT. Encoded protein: CAISDDSTDTQYF.

This clonotype was seen once. Relative to the germline gene, one junction end is altered; a read error may explain this. V usage is TRBV12-3 or TRBV12-4 and J usage is TRBJ1-1; 9 bases are a match to TRBD1. The CDR3 runs 12 residues. CDR3: CASRDRDSETFF. DNA of the CDR3: TGTGCCAGTCGGGACAGGGATTCTGAAACTTTCTTT.

V usage is TRBV12-3 or TRBV12-4 and J usage is TRBJ1-6; maybe TRBD1 (5 bases). CDR3 size: 14 residues. Trimming removed 3 bases at V and 8 bases at J, with 11 bases between. The CDR3 sequence: CASSFGDADSPLHF. Written as DNA, the CDR3 is TGTGCCAGCAGTTTTGGGGACGCTGATTCACCCCTCCACTTT.